The clone carrying this TCR beta chain was detected many times. The V and J ends lost 1 base and 7 bases, in that order; junction bases with no gene match: 6. Germline V gene data show CDR1 as MDHEN and CDR2 as SYDVKM. This CDR3 contains 15 residues. The data were taken from a study of T cells in Graves' hyperthyroidism and ophthalmopathy. The source material, RNA transcripts, was used to amplify TCR beta CDR3 regions. During a first-round RT-PCR of the TCR CDR3, the HTBI primer set was used. TCRdb reprocessed the multiplex PCR reads via MiXCR and lists one record per CDR3 protein. The sample shows 370,000 or so distinct CDR3 sequences, approximately 14% of them seen only once.

The gene calls are TRBV28 and TRBJ2-2, with TRBD1 identical over 7 bases. The clonotype comes from a woman aged 18-35 years with Graves' hyperthyroidism that later progressed to Graves' ophthalmopathy. The sample was blood. Here the CDR3 reads CASSLFTGDHGELFF. The CDR3 DNA sequence: TGTGCCAGCAGTTTATTCACAGGGGATCACGGGGAGCTGTTTTTT. Using reference TRBV28 and TRBJ2-2 for the parts outside the CDR3, the full variable domain is DVKVTQSSRYLVKRTGEKVFLECVQDMDHENMFWYRQDPGLGLRLIYFSYDVKMKEKGDIPEGYSVSREKKERFSLILESASTNQTSMYLCASSLFTGDHGELFFGEGSRLTVL.